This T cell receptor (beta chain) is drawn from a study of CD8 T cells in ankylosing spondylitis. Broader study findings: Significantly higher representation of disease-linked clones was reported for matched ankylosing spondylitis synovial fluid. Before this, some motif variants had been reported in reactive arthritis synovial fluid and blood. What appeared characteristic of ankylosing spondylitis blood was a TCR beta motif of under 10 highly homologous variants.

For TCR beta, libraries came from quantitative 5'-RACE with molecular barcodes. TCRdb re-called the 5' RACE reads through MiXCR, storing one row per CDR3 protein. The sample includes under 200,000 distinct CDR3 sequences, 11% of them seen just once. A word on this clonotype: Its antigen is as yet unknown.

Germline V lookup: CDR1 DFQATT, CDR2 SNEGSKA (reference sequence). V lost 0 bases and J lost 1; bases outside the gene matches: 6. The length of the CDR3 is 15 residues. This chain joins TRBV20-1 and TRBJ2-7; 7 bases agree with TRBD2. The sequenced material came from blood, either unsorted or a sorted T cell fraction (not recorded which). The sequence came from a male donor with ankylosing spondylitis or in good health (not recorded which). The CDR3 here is CSARDAGEGSYEQYF. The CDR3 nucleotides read TGCAGTGCTAGAGACGCGGGAGAGGGGTCCTACGAGCAGTACTTC.